This is a list of T cell receptor beta chains from one sample in a study of blood T cell repertoires in COVID-19. TCRdb keeps only in-frame clones here, not all; method: immunoSEQ multiplex PCR. This sample has 210,000 or so clones, with 80% to 90% found just once. Material for sequencing was PBMCs or T cells enriched from blood (not recorded which). These receptors all come from a woman aged 50 to 60 in a cohort exposed to, infected with or recovered from COVID-19 (not recorded which). Each CDR3 is given with its conserved first and last residue. D genes are given only for firm matches. Clone size is shown for a subset of rows, as once, few, many or a class of expanded clone.

V: TRBV3-1/TRBV3-2
J: TRBJ2-3
size: -
D: -
DNA: TGTGCCAGCAGCCAACGAGAAGGGGCAGATACGCAGTATTTT
CDR3: CASSQREGADTQYF

V: TRBV4-3
J: TRBJ2-3
size: -
D: TRBD1
DNA: TGCGCCAGCAGCCAAGATCTTGGACAGGGGCCAGATACGCAGTATTTT
CDR3: CASSQDLGQGPDTQYF

V: TRBV4-1
J: TRBJ2-6
size: once
D: -
DNA: TGCGCCAGCAGCCAAGATGGTGGGGCAGAGGCCAACGTCCTGACTTTC
CDR3: CASSQDGGAEANVLTF

V: TRBV19
J: TRBJ1-6
size: -
D: -
DNA: TGTGCCAGTAGTAGTCAGCGGCGGGGAAGATTTTCACCCCTCCACTTT
CDR3: CASSSQRRGRFSPLHF

V: TRBV7-9
J: TRBJ2-1
size: -
D: -
DNA: TGTGCCAGCAGCCCGCCGGCAGGGGACAATGAGCAGTTCTTC
CDR3: CASSPPAGDNEQFF

V: TRBV7-9
J: TRBJ1-5
size: -
D: -
DNA: TGTGCCAGCAGCTTAGGTTCAGGGAGCAATCAGCCCCAGCATTTT
CDR3: CASSLGSGSNQPQHF

V: TRBV9
J: TRBJ1-5
size: -
D: TRBD1
DNA: TGTGCCAGCAGCGCTACCGGGACAGTAAATCAGCCCCAGCATTTT
CDR3: CASSATGTVNQPQHF

V: TRBV24-1
J: TRBJ2-3
size: -
D: TRBD1
DNA: TGTGCCACCAGTGACCGGACAGGGGTGAGCGATACGCAGTATTTT
CDR3: CATSDRTGVSDTQYF

V: TRBV3-1/TRBV3-2
J: TRBJ1-1
size: -
D: -
DNA: TGTGCCAGCAGCCATACCCAGGTCACCTCTGAAGCTTTCTTT
CDR3: CASSHTQVTSEAFF

V: TRBV7-8
J: TRBJ2-7
size: few
D: -
DNA: TGTGCCAGCAGCTTAGCTGCGGGATACGAGCAGTACTTC
CDR3: CASSLAAGYEQYF

V: TRBV7-9
J: TRBJ2-5
size: -
D: -
DNA: TGTGCCAGCAGCTCCACAGTCAACCAAGAGACCCAGTACTTC
CDR3: CASSSTVNQETQYF

V: TRBV3-1/TRBV3-2
J: TRBJ2-1
size: -
D: -
DNA: TGTGCCAGCAGCCAAGTGGCGGGCTCGAACAATGAGCAGTTCTTC
CDR3: CASSQVAGSNNEQFF

V: TRBV4-1
J: TRBJ1-3
size: -
D: -
DNA: TGCGCCAGCAGCCAAGGACAGCGAAGCTCTGGAAACACCATATATTTT
CDR3: CASSQGQRSSGNTIYF

V: TRBV12-3/TRBV12-4
J: TRBJ2-7
size: -
D: -
DNA: TGTGCCAGCAGGGGGGGAGCAGACTACGAGCAGTACTTC
CDR3: CASRGGADYEQYF

V: TRBV5-1
J: TRBJ1-2
size: few
D: TRBD1
DNA: TGCGCCAGCAGTCAGGGGGACAGGAGCTCCTATGGCTACACCTTC
CDR3: CASSQGDRSSYGYTF

V: TRBV28
J: TRBJ2-2
size: -
D: TRBD1
DNA: TGTGCCATACCGGGGGACAGGGCCGCCGCGAACACCGGGGAGCTGTTTTTT
CDR3: CAIPGDRAAANTGELFF

V: TRBV5-1
J: TRBJ1-2
size: -
D: TRBD1
DNA: TGCGCCAGCAGCTTACAGACAGGGGGGATCTATGGCTACACCTTC
CDR3: CASSLQTGGIYGYTF

V: TRBV4-3
J: TRBJ2-1
size: once
D: -
DNA: TGCGCCAGCAGCCAATTCTCGGGGAGTAACTCCTACAATGAGCAGTTCTTC
CDR3: CASSQFSGSNSYNEQFF

V: TRBV3-1/TRBV3-2
J: TRBJ1-6
size: -
D: TRBD1
DNA: TGTGCCAGTGCGCCGGGGACAGGGTGGGGGCATTCACCCCTCCACTTT
CDR3: CASAPGTGWGHSPLHF

V: TRBV10-3
J: TRBJ2-7
size: -
D: TRBD1
DNA: TGTGCCATCAGGGGAGACAGGGTCAACGAGCAGTACTTC
CDR3: CAIRGDRVNEQYF

V: TRBV7-2
J: TRBJ2-5
size: -
D: -
DNA: TGTGCCAGCAGCTTCCGGACTATTGGAGAGACCCAGTACTTC
CDR3: CASSFRTIGETQYF

V: TRBV4-2
J: TRBJ2-7
size: -
D: TRBD1
DNA: TGTGCCAGCAGCCGCCAATTAGGGGGCTATAATGACTACGAGCAGTACTTC
CDR3: CASSRQLGGYNDYEQYF

V: TRBV10-3
J: TRBJ1-5
size: once
D: -
DNA: TGTGCCATCAGTGGGGAGGGAGGCAATCAGCCCCAGCATTTT
CDR3: CAISGEGGNQPQHF

V: TRBV28
J: TRBJ1-6
size: -
D: -
DNA: TGTGCCAGCAGTTTCCAGGGACACCCCCTCCACTTT
CDR3: CASSFQGHPLHF

V: TRBV3-1/TRBV3-2
J: TRBJ1-1
size: few
D: -
DNA: TGTGCCAGCAGCCAAGATTTGACAGGCGGGAGCACTGAAGCTTTCTTT
CDR3: CASSQDLTGGSTEAFF

V: TRBV6-2/TRBV6-3
J: TRBJ2-7
size: -
D: TRBD1
DNA: TGTGCCAGCAGCTGGGGAGGACAGGGGAGCGACGAGCAGTACTTC
CDR3: CASSWGGQGSDEQYF

V: TRBV5-1
J: TRBJ1-6
size: -
D: TRBD1
DNA: TGCGCCAGCAGCTTGGCCGGGACAGCTTATAATTCACCCCTCCACTTT
CDR3: CASSLAGTAYNSPLHF

V: TRBV7-2
J: TRBJ1-2
size: -
D: TRBD1
DNA: TGTGCCAGCAGTCCTTATCAAGGGGGCGAGTACTATGGCTACACCTTC
CDR3: CASSPYQGGEYYGYTF

V: TRBV7-8
J: TRBJ2-7
size: -
D: TRBD1
DNA: TGTGCCAGCAGCCCACTTAGTGGACAGGTCTACGAGCAGTACTTC
CDR3: CASSPLSGQVYEQYF

V: TRBV7-2
J: TRBJ2-2
size: -
D: TRBD1
DNA: TGTGCCACCGCCGGGACAGGGGTAACCGGGGAGCTGTTTTTT
CDR3: CATAGTGVTGELFF

V: TRBV6-5
J: TRBJ2-7
size: few
D: TRBD1
DNA: TGTGCCAGCAGACTCGGGACAGGGGGCTCCTACGAGCAGTACTTC
CDR3: CASRLGTGGSYEQYF

V: TRBV19
J: TRBJ1-2
size: -
D: -
DNA: TGTGCCAGTAGCGGACAGACCCACTATGGCTACACCTTC
CDR3: CASSGQTHYGYTF

V: TRBV24-1
J: TRBJ2-1
size: few
D: TRBD1
DNA: TGTGCCACCAGTGATTCGCAAACAGGGGATGAGCAGTTCTTC
CDR3: CATSDSQTGDEQFF

V: TRBV6-1
J: TRBJ1-3
size: -
D: -
DNA: TGTGCCAGCAGTGGCGGGGACGGAACTACTGGAAACACCATATATTTT
CDR3: CASSGGDGTTGNTIYF

V: TRBV5-1
J: TRBJ1-4
size: -
D: TRBD1
DNA: TGCGCCAGCAGCTTGGCCGGGACAGGGGGAGAGAAACTGTTTTTT
CDR3: CASSLAGTGGEKLFF

V: TRBV6-6
J: TRBJ1-2
size: -
D: TRBD1
DNA: TGTGCCAGCAGTTATACAGGGGTGGACTATGGCTACACCTTC
CDR3: CASSYTGVDYGYTF

V: TRBV19
J: TRBJ2-6
size: -
D: -
DNA: TGTGCCATCCCCGCGGGGTTAGGCTCTGGGGCCAACGTCCTGACTTTC
CDR3: CAIPAGLGSGANVLTF